This TCR beta chain was found in a study of shared clonotypes between healthy human individuals. Study results and caveats: For sorted subsets, rarefaction showed incomplete sequencing despite large depth. Generation probabilities of non-shared clonotypes were lower (relative to those shared by all four donors). The diversity represented, both genetic and in exposure history, was limited by few donors. Only blood underwent sampling, and tissue repertoires likely differ.

The assay was immunoSEQ multiplex PCR, and TCRdb's table has in-frame clones only and misses some. The sample has hundreds of thousands of clones, 95% to 98% seen once; the top ten hold around 0.3%. Notes on this clone: Its matching antigen is unknown.

The CDR3 has 17 residues. Trimming pared 2 bases from V and 0 bases from J, leaving 15 bases between. CDR1 and CDR2 from the germline V gene are MDHEN and SYDVKM. Naive CD8 cells lacked CD45RO, underwent positive selection for CCR7 and left out terminally differentiated effector memory CD45RA+ cells. The chain combines TRBV28 with TRBJ2-3; D call uncertain. Specimen: naive CD8+ T cells sorted from blood. The receptor was isolated from a man aged 25 to 45 in good health. Written as DNA, the CDR3 is TGTGCCAGCAGTTTACGTGGGCTAACCTCTAGCACAGATACGCAGTATTTT. Protein product: CASSLRGLTSSTDTQYF.